This is a list of T cell receptor beta chains from one sample in a study of identical twins. Using its own MiXCR run on the 5' RACE reads, TCRdb lists one record per CDR3 protein. Among under 350,000 distinct CDR3 sequences listed, over 8.5% were seen once. This sample also appeared in a second study, on yellow fever vaccine responses in identical twins.

The sequencing input was CD8+ T cells sorted from blood. The receptor source for this set is a woman younger than 30 in good health. Both conserved end residues are part of each CDR3. Fields, in order: V gene, J gene, CDR3 protein.

>TRBV12-3/TRBV12-4|TRBJ2-3
CASRRTSGPDTQYF
>TRBV4-3|TRBJ2-2
CASSHHDGPELFF
>TRBV7-9|TRBJ2-1
CASSLAAASGSDEQFF
>TRBV20-1|TRBJ2-3
CSARDDTQYF
>TRBV11-2|TRBJ1-1
CASSLGQGTEAFF
>TRBV25-1|TRBJ2-7
CASSSSSSYEQYF
>TRBV21-1|TRBJ2-7
CASSKEPWSRRSYEQYF
>TRBV24-1|TRBJ2-5
CATSPNGANQETQYF
>TRBV11-3|TRBJ2-7
CASSTILEQYF
>TRBV29-1|TRBJ1-2
CSVVTGGGYTF
>TRBV7-2|TRBJ1-1
CASSRYLQGGNTEAFF
>TRBV15|TRBJ2-7
CATSKSGQPYEQYF
>TRBV4-3|TRBJ2-7
CASSQALVLGGYYEQYF
>TRBV6-1|TRBJ2-3
CASRRGFGDTQYF
>TRBV7-9|TRBJ2-1
CASRAGGSNDNEQFF
>TRBV29-1|TRBJ2-7
CSVERLAGAGEQYF
>TRBV7-9|TRBJ1-6
CASSFSGRSPYNSPLHF
>TRBV25-1|TRBJ1-6
CASNTGNSPLHF
>TRBV7-3|TRBJ2-3
CASSPGQFQVDTQYF
>TRBV27|TRBJ2-3
CASSLLGEVTQYF
>TRBV7-8|TRBJ2-7
CASSLAAMNLYEQYF
>TRBV28|TRBJ1-1
CASSGQGRNTEAFF
>TRBV28|TRBJ2-3
CASSFPLADTQYF
>TRBV12-3/TRBV12-4|TRBJ2-7
CASKGQDSPVGSYEQYF
>TRBV6-5|TRBJ2-7
CASSYSRSDEQYF
>TRBV7-2|TRBJ2-1
CASGGGTGVNNEQFF
>TRBV15|TRBJ2-1
CATSSLAGGPNEQFF
>TRBV14|TRBJ1-2
CASSPTSNYGYTF
>TRBV7-9|TRBJ1-2
CASSGDSYGYTF
>TRBV7-6|TRBJ2-7
CASSLAWGDRVADEQYF
>TRBV2|TRBJ2-7
CASSPQAYEQYF
>TRBV6-2/TRBV6-3|TRBJ1-2
CASSPTLRDQSYTF
>TRBV11-2|TRBJ2-2
CASSAWANTGELFF
>TRBV4-3|TRBJ1-4
CASSQDWETNEKLFF
>TRBV11-2|TRBJ2-7
CAITTTSLEQYF
>TRBV9|TRBJ2-2
CASSSPRGLAVFGELFF
>TRBV30|TRBJ2-3
CAWSDTDTQYF
>TRBV3-1|TRBJ2-1
CASSPLPSGRSSYNEQFF
>TRBV6-1|TRBJ2-7
CASRASGAQPYEQYF
>TRBV24-1|TRBJ2-7
CATSDRDSYEQYF
>TRBV12-3/TRBV12-4|TRBJ2-1
CASSLAAEDRFF
>TRBV4-3|TRBJ2-3
CASSQDWKREIEDTQYF
>TRBV20-1|TRBJ2-7
CSARVIGRDSRVYEQYF
>TRBV7-9|TRBJ2-1
CASSHTSTPEFF
>TRBV7-8|TRBJ2-1
CASSIKGRNNEQFF
>TRBV28|TRBJ2-5
CASSLFTGEETQYF
>TRBV7-9|TRBJ2-7
CASSMGNRDYEQYF
>TRBV27|TRBJ2-5
CASMSGTGYQETQYF
>TRBV30|TRBJ1-2
CAWSVGPTYGYTF
>TRBV7-2|TRBJ2-7
CASTAGWEQYF
>TRBV6-5|TRBJ2-2
CASSYSRTGGIGTGELFF
>TRBV4-2|TRBJ2-7
CASSQDKESSYEQYF
>TRBV20-1|TRBJ2-1
CSAKVAGFYNEQFF
>TRBV2|TRBJ2-7
CASSVSRINKAYVQYF
>TRBV9|TRBJ2-1
CASSVGRGNYNEQFF
>TRBV4-2|TRBJ2-2
CASSQGQGAEELFF
>TRBV25-1|TRBJ2-5
CASSGTPEGAFRETQYF
>TRBV5-1|TRBJ2-2
CASSTRTSGGAHTGELFF
>TRBV7-9|TRBJ2-7
CASSLAQAGDGYEQYF
>TRBV11-2|TRBJ1-1
CASSLGTNTEAFF